This is a list of T cell receptor beta chains from one sample in a study of patients and donors after allogeneic stem cell transplantation. TCRdb reprocessed the RT-PCR reads with MiXCR, giving one entry per CDR3 protein. The repertoire holds around 160,000 distinct CDR3 sequences, with 30% as singletons. Sequenced: blood, either unsorted or a sorted T cell fraction (not recorded which). These receptors originate from a human donor who was either an allogeneic HSCT recipient or a stem cell or donor lymphocyte infusion donor (not recorded which). It is not recorded whose cells these are; they may come from a transplant donor. Both conserved end residues are part of each CDR3. The D gene is left open where the match is weak. Some rows have no size entry. The others give once, few or many, or a class for an expanded clone.

TRBV20-1	NA	NA	TRBJ2-7	TGCAGTGCTAGAGATATCTCCTACGAGCAGTACTTC	CSARDISYEQYF
TRBV7-9	NA	few	TRBJ2-1	TGTGCCAGCAGTCTTGAAATTGCCTACAATGAGCAGTTCTTC	CASSLEIAYNEQFF
TRBV10-3	NA	NA	TRBJ2-5	TGTGCCAACGGGAAGGGAGAGTCGGAGACCCAGTACTTC	CANGKGESETQYF
TRBV5-6	TRBD2	few	TRBJ2-3	TGTGCCAGCAGCTTGGGGCCTAGCGGGAGTATGGATACGCAGTATTTT	CASSLGPSGSMDTQYF
TRBV6-5	NA	NA	TRBJ2-1	TGTGCCAGCAGTTACGGAGGCAGTGAGCAGTTCTTC	CASSYGGSEQFF
TRBV27	TRBD2	few	TRBJ2-7	TGTGCCAGCAGTTTAGACAGACTAGCGTCTACGGAGCAGTACTTC	CASSLDRLASTEQYF
TRBV6-5	NA	many	TRBJ1-1	TGTGCCAGCAGTTCGACCGACAGGGAAGCTTTCTTT	CASSSTDREAFF
TRBV5-1	NA	NA	TRBJ2-3	TGCGCCAGCAGCGATTGGGACCGCGGGGGCGGCACAGATACGCAGTATTTT	CASSDWDRGGGTDTQYF
TRBV6-6	NA	few	TRBJ2-1	TGTGCCAGCACCTACCACCCTGGGGATGAGCAGTTCTTC	CASTYHPGDEQFF
TRBV15	NA	few	TRBJ1-2	TGTGCCACCAGCAGAGTACAGAACTATGGCTACACCTTC	CATSRVQNYGYTF
TRBV5-6	NA	NA	TRBJ2-7	TGTGCCAGCAGCCCACGGACAGTTTTTCTCTCCTACGAGCAGTACTTC	CASSPRTVFLSYEQYF